This paragraph reports one T cell receptor (beta chain). These data originate in a study of CD8+ T cells in alopecia areata. Trimming removed 3 bases from V and 2 bases from J, with 10 bases in between. This CDR3 region has 14 residues. Germline loops: CDR1 KGHSH, CDR2 LQKENI. Extraction and reverse transcription of RNA yielded cDNA as the sequencing template. The assay was immunoSEQ multiplex PCR, and TCRdb's table has in-frame clones only and misses some. The sample lists approximately 210,000 clones, about 64% occurring once. Treatment noted: oral pan-JAK inhibitor, 5-10 mg twice daily. The rearrangement uses TRBV18 and TRBJ2-5; D gene ambiguous. The receptor was derived from a human donor with alopecia areata. The specimen comprised CD4+ T cells sorted from blood, sampled at week 4, from a patient treated with tofacitinib. CDR3 coding DNA: TGTGCCAGCTCACCGACATCCGCACAAGAGACCCAGTACTTC. The encoded protein is CASSPTSAQETQYF. The variable domain in full, completed from reference TRBV18 and TRBJ2-5, reads NAGVMQNPRHLVRRRGQEARLRCSPMKGHSHVYWYRQLPEEGLKFMVYLQKENIIDESGMPKERFSAEFPKEGPSILRIQQVVRGDSAAYFCASSPTSAQETQYFGPGTRLLVL.